The clone carrying this T cell receptor beta chain was seen more than once but under ten times. This entry is derived from a study of blood T cell repertoires in COVID-19. The participants were between about 18 and 89 years old and came from 20 to 30 US areas. Cohort allocation depended upon clinical history that participants reported. Recovery among Cohort 3 donors was established by two negative PCRs, clearance, or symptom resolution. As handled by the study authors: Amplifying reference gene primers gave estimates of nucleated cell counts. Assay used: immunoSEQ multiplex PCR; TCRdb lists only in-frame clones, some missing. The V and J calls and clone size were taken over from that table, and D and trimming were inferred from the DNA. This sample carries around 300,000 clones, more than 70% of them seen once, and the ten largest clones take about 5.7%. The CDR3 has 12 residues. Germline CDR1 reads SEHNR; CDR2 reads FQNEAQ (reference sequence). Trimming removed 4 bases at V and 8 bases at J, with 11 bases between.

The sequenced material came from PBMCs or T cells enriched from blood (not recorded which). The chain has TRBV7-9 and TRBJ1-2; the D is unclear. This TCR derives from a woman aged 25 to 39 who had recovered from COVID-19. The CDR3 is CASSSTTRGYTF. Here the CDR3 DNA reads TGTGCCAGCAGCTCTACGACGCGGGGCTACACCTTC.